A single sample gave rise to the 22 T cell receptor beta chains below, sequenced in a study of T cells generated in artificial thymic organoids listed by TCRdb under 2017. Library creation used 5' RACE. The sample was run on an Illumina MiSeq. TCRalpha and TCRbeta libraries were amplified in separate semi-nested PCR reactions using Advantage 2 and reverse primers located in the TRAC or TRBC constant regions. TCRdb trimmed the raw reads at Q25, called clones with MiXCR and kept productive beta chains. CDR3 protein duplicates are merged, each entry listing the most common genes and DNA. This sample is represented by about 3,300 distinct CDR3 sequences; around 31% of them were singletons. The ten largest clones add up to 2% to 2.5% of the sample. The specimen sequenced was naive CD8+ T cells from blood. The cell subset or site label on this specimen signifies: CD3+TCRalphabeta+CD8SP T cells; for blood, CD45RO-CCR7+ naive CD8+ T cells. The receptor set was obtained from a human donor who gave cord blood stem cells for thymic organoid culture, a cardiac surgery patient who gave postnatal thymus, or a blood donor (not recorded which).

This clonotype has just a few counts. V is TRBV29-1 and J is TRBJ1-1; a weak D match, TRBD1 (6 bases). V was trimmed by 7 bases and J by 1 base, leaving 13 bases between them. CDR3 size: 13 residues. The germline V gene has CDR1 SQVTM and CDR2 ANQGSEA. The CDR3 loop reads CSAITGTNTEAFF. The CDR3 DNA reads TGCAGCGCAATAACAGGGACGAACACTGAAGCTTTCTTT.

Only a few counts were recorded for this clonotype. J is TRBJ2-1 and V is TRBV12-2; the table gives TRBD2 as D, unverified against the DNA. TRBV12-2 is marked as a pseudogene. This CDR3 is built from 18 residues. The CDR3 region is CASRLVGLRGGSDNEQFF. The CDR3 bases are TGTGCAAGTCGCTTAGTTGGTCTCCGGGGCGGGAGTGACAATGAGCAGTTCTTC.

The rearrangement links TRBV11-3 to TRBJ1-1; D ambiguous. The germline V gene has CDR1 SGHNT and CDR2 YENEEA. The CDR3 runs 13 residues. Trimming took off 3 bases at V and 2 bases at J, with 7 bases between the two ends. The CDR3 protein is CASSFTVNTEAFF. In DNA, the CDR3 is TGTGCCAGCAGCTTCACAGTAAACACTGAAGCTTTCTTT.

Concerning this clonotype: This could be a read error, since a much larger clone is one nucleotide away. The gene calls are TRBV10-2 and TRBJ2-1; 9 positions match TRBD2. V dropped 3 bases and J dropped 7; count of bases not matched to a gene: 7. The CDR3 extends over 15 amino acids. CDR1 is WSHSY, CDR2 SAAADI, per germline. The CDR3 nucleotides read TGCGCCAGCAGTGAAGGCGGGAGGGCGGGAAATGAGCAGTTCTTC. Residues: CASSEGGRAGNEQFF.

By frequency in the sample, this clonotype is medium-sized. The V and J genes are TRBV27 and TRBJ1-1, with a possible D match to TRBD1 (6 bases). Between the trimmed V and J ends, which lost 6 bases and 4 bases, there was a span of 15 bases. Germline loops: CDR1 MNHEY, CDR2 SMNVEV (reference sequence). This CDR3 is built from 14 residues. CDR3 bases: TGTGCCAGCAGAAGAGGGGGTTTGAGCACTGAAGCTTTCTTT. This gives the protein CASRRGGLSTEAFF.

This clonotype is deemed medium-sized. V usage is TRBV27 and J usage is TRBJ2-7, with 8 bases aligning to TRBD1. This CDR3 is 13 amino acids long. Germline assignment: CDR1 MNHEY and CDR2 SMNVEV (reference sequence). V was clipped by 3 bases and J by 5 bases; unmatched bases: 3. CDR3 in DNA: TGTGCCAGCAGTTTGGGACAGGTCAACGAGCAGTACTTC. Protein: CASSLGQVNEQYF.

In its sample, this clonotype was seen a few times. The chain joins TRBV15 to TRBJ2-1; maybe TRBD2 (6 bases). CDR3 size: 16 residues. V lost 0 bases and J lost 2, with 11 bases in between. The germline CDR1 and CDR2 sequences are LNHNV and YYDKDF (reference sequence). This CDR3 is CATSRDAAGTYNEQFF. The CDR3 DNA follows: TGTGCCACCAGCAGAGATGCAGCGGGTACCTACAATGAGCAGTTCTTC.

As regards this clonotype: A much larger clone is a single base away; this may be a read error. The chain has TRBV7-2 and TRBJ2-3; 8 nucleotides line up with TRBD2. The CDR3 covers 17 residues. Per the germline V gene, CDR1 is SGHTA and CDR2 is FQGNSA. CDR3 loop: CAGSLGPLGRASDTQYF. DNA for the CDR3: TGTGCCGGCAGCTTAGGCCCCCTCGGGAGGGCCTCAGATACGCAGTATTTT. The complete variable domain, with remaining parts taken from reference TRBV7-2 and TRBJ2-3, reads GAGVSQSPSNKVTEKGKDVELRCDPISGHTALYWYRQSLGQGLEFLIYFQGNSAPDKSGLPSDRFSAERTGGSVSTLTIQRTQQEDSAVYLCAGSLGPLGRASDTQYFGPGTRLTVL.

By proportion, this clonotype is medium-sized. The V gene is TRBV29-1, the J gene TRBJ2-1; no reliable D call. The CDR3 extends over 10 amino acids. Germline CDR1 reads SQVTM; CDR2 reads ANQGSEA. V was clipped by 7 bases and J by 5 bases, with 6 bases between them. CDR3 residues: CSGTHNEQFF. CDR3 sequence (DNA): TGCAGCGGGACCCACAATGAGCAGTTCTTC.

The gene calls are TRBV20-1 and TRBJ2-7; 10 bases line up with TRBD1. Losses at the gene ends were 5 bases for V and 6 bases for J; bases not matched to a gene: 7. Germline CDR1 is DFQATT and CDR2 is SNEGSKA (reference sequence). This CDR3 has 13 residues. The DNA for the CDR3 is TGCAGTGCTCCCGGGACAGGGGCCGCCGAGCAGTACTTC. Its translation: CSAPGTGAAEQYF.

The J gene is TRBJ2-1, the V gene TRBV4-2, with 9 bases fitting TRBD2. V lost 0 bases to trimming and J lost 7 bases; unmatched junction nucleotides: 4. The CDR3 is 15 amino acids. The germline gives CDR1 LGHNA, CDR2 YNFKEQ. The CDR3 DNA reads as TGTGCCAGCAGCCAAGAGCCCAGCGGGGGGAATGAGCAGTTCTTC. This translates into CASSQEPSGGNEQFF.

This chain uses TRBV7-2 with TRBJ2-1, with 9 positions matching TRBD2. With 7 bases clipped from V and 10 bases from J, the junction kept 11 bases outside the gene matches. In germline, CDR1 is SGHTA, CDR2 FQGNSA. The CDR3 is made up of 14 amino acids. The CDR3 bases are TGTGCCAGCAACGACTGGGCTAGCGGGGTAGAGCAGTTCTTC. Translated: CASNDWASGVEQFF.

Judged by abundance, this clonotype is medium-sized (0.01 to 0.1%). The chain links TRBV6-2 or TRBV6-3 to TRBJ2-1, with 10 bases that match TRBD2. CDR1 and CDR2 from the germline V gene are MNHEY and SVGEGT. The J segment lost 3 bases and the V segment lost 5 bases, leaving 4 bases of the junction unmatched. The length of the CDR3 is 15 residues. For the CDR3, the DNA is TGTGCCAGCAGTCCCGGGACTAGCGTCTACAATGAGCAGTTCTTC. It translates to CASSPGTSVYNEQFF.

V and J are TRBV12-3 or TRBV12-4 and TRBJ2-3; D gene unclear. V shed 3 bases and J shed 2 bases, with 9 bases lying between them. This CDR3 contains 14 residues. The DNA for the CDR3 is TGTGCCAGCAGTTTGGCAGGTCCCACAGATACGCAGTATTTT. Its protein is CASSLAGPTDTQYF.

In its sample, this clonotype was seen a few times. The chain recombines TRBV7-2 with TRBJ2-3, with D possibly matching TRBD2 (7 bases). Between the trimmed V and J ends, which lost 8 bases and 3 bases, there was a span of 18 bases. This CDR3 contains 15 residues. CDR1 is SGHTA, CDR2 FQGNSA, per germline. The CDR3 DNA reads TGTGCCAGCGCGGACCGGGGGGCGCGGACAGATACGCAGTATTTT. It specifies CASADRGARTDTQYF.

The sample holds a few counts of this clonotype. This chain links TRBV4-3 with TRBJ2-5, with unresolved D. Germline assignment: CDR1 LGHNA and CDR2 YSLEER. The CDR3 length is 13 residues. With 1 base removed from V and 4 bases from J, the gap between germline ends came to 7 bases. The CDR3 nucleotides are TGCGCCAGCAGCCAAGTGCCTGGAGAGACCCAGTACTTC. It yields the protein CASSQVPGETQYF.

About this clonotype itself: A read error may be the cause here, since a much bigger clone is one base away. The chain couples TRBV6-6 to TRBJ1-3, with unresolved D. The CDR3 has 15 residues. Germline V lookup: CDR1 MNHNY, CDR2 SVGAGI (reference sequence). The CDR3 loop is CASSYLAEGGNTTYF. Here the CDR3 DNA reads TGTGCCAGCAGTTACCTCGCGGAGGGAGGAAACACCACATATTTT.

This clonotype was seen a handful of times. This chain links TRBV5-1 with TRBJ2-7; D remains ambiguous. Germline CDR1 is SGHRS and CDR2 is YFSETQ. The V end was cut by 1 base, the J end by 4 bases, with 9 bases between. This CDR3 is 13 amino acids long. For the CDR3, the DNA is TGCGCCAGCAGCTTGTCCCACGCGTACGAGCAGTACTTC. As protein: CASSLSHAYEQYF.

This clonotype was detected a few times. The chain joins TRBV5-5 to TRBJ1-5; 9 nucleotides match TRBD1. CDR1 SGHKS and CDR2 YYEKEE come from the germline V gene (reference sequence). CDR3 length: 17 residues. V lost 0 bases, J lost 7 bases, and 11 bases stayed unmatched. The CDR3 DNA reads TGTGCCAGCAGCTTGGTACCTAGGGACAGGGAGGACCAGCCCCAGCATTTT. It codes for CASSLVPRDREDQPQHF. Using reference TRBV5-5 and TRBJ1-5 for the parts outside the CDR3, the full variable domain is DAGVTQSPTHLIKTRGQQVTLRCSPISGHKSVSWYQQVLGQGPQFIFQYYEKEERGRGNFPDRFSARQFPNYSSELNVNALLLGDSALYLCASSLVPRDREDQPQHFGDGTRLSIL.

The J gene is TRBJ2-7, the V gene TRBV6-5; 7 bases line up with TRBD1. The CDR3 length is 14 residues. CDR1 and CDR2 (germline): MNHEY, SVGAGI. Trimming took 2 bases from V and 6 from J; bases not matched to a gene: 7. In nucleotides, the CDR3 is TGTGCCAGCAGTTACGCCTTGACAGGGTTCGAGCAGTACTTC. This sequence encodes CASSYALTGFEQYF.

Sample share makes this clonotype medium-sized. The V and J genes are TRBV5-1 and TRBJ2-7, with D uncertain. In germline, CDR1 is SGHRS, CDR2 YFSETQ. The V gene lost 4 bases and the J gene lost 3 bases, with 8 bases spanning the gap. This CDR3 has 12 residues. The CDR3 sequence: CASSPSGYEQYF. Written as DNA, the CDR3 is TGCGCCAGCAGCCCCAGTGGCTACGAGCAGTACTTC.

In its sample, this clonotype was seen once. The chain combines TRBV27 with TRBJ2-7; a possible D gene is TRBD1 (6 bases). Germline-derived CDR1 and CDR2 are MNHEY and SMNVEV (reference sequence). The CDR3 extends over 14 amino acids. The ends were cut back, 0 bases at V and 3 bases at J, with 9 bases in the middle. The CDR3 region is CASSLSGGFYEQYF. The CDR3 DNA reads TGTGCCAGCAGTTTATCAGGGGGATTCTACGAGCAGTACTTC.